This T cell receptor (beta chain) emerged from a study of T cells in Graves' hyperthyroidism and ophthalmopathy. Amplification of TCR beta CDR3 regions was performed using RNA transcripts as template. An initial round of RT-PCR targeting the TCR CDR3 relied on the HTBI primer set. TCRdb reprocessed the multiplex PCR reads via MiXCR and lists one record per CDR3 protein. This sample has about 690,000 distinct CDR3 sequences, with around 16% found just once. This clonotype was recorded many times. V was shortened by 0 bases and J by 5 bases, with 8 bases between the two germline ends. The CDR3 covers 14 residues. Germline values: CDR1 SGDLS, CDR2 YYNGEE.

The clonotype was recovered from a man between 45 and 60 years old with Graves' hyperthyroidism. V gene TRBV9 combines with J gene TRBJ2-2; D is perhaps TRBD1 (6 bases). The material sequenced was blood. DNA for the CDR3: TGTGCCAGCAGCGTAGACAGGGCAACCGGGGAGCTGTTTTTT. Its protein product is CASSVDRATGELFF.